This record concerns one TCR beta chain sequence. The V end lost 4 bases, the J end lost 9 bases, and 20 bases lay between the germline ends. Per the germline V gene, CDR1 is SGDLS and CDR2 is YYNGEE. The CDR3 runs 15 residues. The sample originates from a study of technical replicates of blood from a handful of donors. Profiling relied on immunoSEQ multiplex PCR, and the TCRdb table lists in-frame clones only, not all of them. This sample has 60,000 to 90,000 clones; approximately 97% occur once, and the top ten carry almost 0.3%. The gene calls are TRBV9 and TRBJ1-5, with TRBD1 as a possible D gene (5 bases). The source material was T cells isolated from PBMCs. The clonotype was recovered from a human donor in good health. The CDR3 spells CASSPGPLGGWPQHF. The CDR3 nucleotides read TGTGCCAGCAGCCCAGGGCCCCTGGGGGGGTGGCCCCAGCATTTT.